This T cell receptor beta chain emerged from a study of T cell repertoires in cytomegalovirus infection. Study summary: Recently described HLA-C-restricted plus well-studied HLA-B-restricted CMV epitopes were used. Public TCR beta signatures marked donors with CMV infection and the matching HLA.

The CDR3 consists of 13 residues. V gave up 6 bases and J gave up 4 bases, with 9 bases separating them. Looked up from germline, CDR1 is SNHLY and CDR2 is FYNNEI. This clonotype has a handful of counts. The antigen is not known. Study-wide points: HLA-C-restricted CMV clonotypes gave the most frequent clonotype in two of eight donors. Summed public TCR beta family frequency identified CMV carriers bearing the relevant HLA.

MiXCR, run by TCRdb on the reads, gives a single entry per CDR3 protein. Here the sample spans 250,000 to 400,000 distinct CDR3 sequences, around 25% being singletons. This chain uses TRBV2 with TRBJ1-4; D unclear. The sequence was collected from a human donor in good health (CMV status not recorded). Some clones in this sample may be carry-over from other donors' samples. Sequenced here: cultured PBMCs, sampled from culture after CMV antigen stimulation. The CDR3 is CASSGGFNEKLFF. The DNA of the CDR3 is TGTGCCAGCAGCGGTGGATTTAATGAAAAACTGTTTTTT.